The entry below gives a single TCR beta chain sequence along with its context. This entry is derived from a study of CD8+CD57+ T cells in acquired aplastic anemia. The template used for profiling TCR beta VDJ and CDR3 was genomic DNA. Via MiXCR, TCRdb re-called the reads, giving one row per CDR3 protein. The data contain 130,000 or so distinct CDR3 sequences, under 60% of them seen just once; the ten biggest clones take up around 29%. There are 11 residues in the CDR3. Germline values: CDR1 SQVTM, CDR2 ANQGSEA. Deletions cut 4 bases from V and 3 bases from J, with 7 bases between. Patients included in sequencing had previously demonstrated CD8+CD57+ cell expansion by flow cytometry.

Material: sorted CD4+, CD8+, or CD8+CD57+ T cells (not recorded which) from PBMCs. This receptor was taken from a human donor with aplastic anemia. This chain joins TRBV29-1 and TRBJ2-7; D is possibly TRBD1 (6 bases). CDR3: CSVGQVYEQYF. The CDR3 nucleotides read TGCAGCGTTGGACAGGTCTACGAGCAGTACTTC.